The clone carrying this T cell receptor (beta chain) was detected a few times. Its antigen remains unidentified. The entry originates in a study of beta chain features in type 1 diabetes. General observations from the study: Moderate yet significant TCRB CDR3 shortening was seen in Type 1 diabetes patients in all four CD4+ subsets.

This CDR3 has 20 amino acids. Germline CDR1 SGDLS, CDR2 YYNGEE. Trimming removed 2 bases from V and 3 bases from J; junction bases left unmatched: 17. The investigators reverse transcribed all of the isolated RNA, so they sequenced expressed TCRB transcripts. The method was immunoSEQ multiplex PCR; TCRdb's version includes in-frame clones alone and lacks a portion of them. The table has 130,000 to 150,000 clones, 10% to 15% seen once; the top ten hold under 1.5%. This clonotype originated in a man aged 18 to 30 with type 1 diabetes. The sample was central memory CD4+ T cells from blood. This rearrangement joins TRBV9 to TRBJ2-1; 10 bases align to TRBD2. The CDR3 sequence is CASSVTIQTGLAKSYNEQFF. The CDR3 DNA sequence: TGTGCCAGCAGCGTGACGATCCAAACGGGACTAGCGAAGAGCTACAATGAGCAGTTCTTC.